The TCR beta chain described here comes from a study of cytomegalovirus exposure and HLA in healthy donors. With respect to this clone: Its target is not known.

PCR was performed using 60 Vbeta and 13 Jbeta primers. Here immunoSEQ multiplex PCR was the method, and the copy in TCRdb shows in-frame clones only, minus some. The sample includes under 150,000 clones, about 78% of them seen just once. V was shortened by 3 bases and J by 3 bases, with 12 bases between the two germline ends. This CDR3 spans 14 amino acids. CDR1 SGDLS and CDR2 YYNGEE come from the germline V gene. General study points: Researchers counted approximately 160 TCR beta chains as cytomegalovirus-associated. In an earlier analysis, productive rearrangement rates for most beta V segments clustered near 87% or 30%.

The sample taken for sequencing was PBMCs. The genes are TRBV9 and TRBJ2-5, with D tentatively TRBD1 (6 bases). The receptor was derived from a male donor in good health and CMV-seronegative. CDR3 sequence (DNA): TGTGCCAGCAGCGCCCCTACAGGGAAAGAGACCCAGTACTTC. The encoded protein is CASSAPTGKETQYF.